This TCR beta chain emerged from a study of blood T cell repertoires in COVID-19. At the level of the study: Collection of acute and convalescent COVID-19 samples took place in the United States, Italy and Spain. PBMCs, B-cell-depleted T cells, or T cells were the source of the cDNA or gDNA that made up the material.

Germline assignment: CDR1 WSHSY and CDR2 SAAADI. This CDR3 is built from 12 residues. V was shortened by 6 bases and J by 4 bases, with 9 bases between the two germline ends. Libraries were prepared by immunoSEQ multiplex PCR; TCRdb keeps only in-frame clonotypes and omits some of them. The sample lists tens of thousands of clones, more than 70% seen once, with roughly 7% in the top ten. The chain couples TRBV10-2 to TRBJ1-2; possible D gene TRBD1, 6 bases. This receptor was obtained from a man in his fifties or sixties with acute or convalescent COVID-19. The sequencing sample was made of peripheral blood. CDR3 in amino acids: CASRQGSYGYTF. Written as DNA, the CDR3 is TGCGCCAGCAGACAGGGTAGCTATGGCTACACCTTC.